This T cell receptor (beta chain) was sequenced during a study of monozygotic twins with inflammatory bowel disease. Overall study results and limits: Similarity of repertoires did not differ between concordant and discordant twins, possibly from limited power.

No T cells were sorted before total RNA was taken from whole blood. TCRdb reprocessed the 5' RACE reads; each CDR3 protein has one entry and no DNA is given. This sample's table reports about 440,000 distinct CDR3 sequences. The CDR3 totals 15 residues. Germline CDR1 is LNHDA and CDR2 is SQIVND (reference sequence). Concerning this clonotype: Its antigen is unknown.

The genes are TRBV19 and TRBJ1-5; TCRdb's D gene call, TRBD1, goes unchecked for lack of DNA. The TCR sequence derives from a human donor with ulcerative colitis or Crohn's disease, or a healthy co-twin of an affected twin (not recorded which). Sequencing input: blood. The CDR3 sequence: CASSNPPLSNQPQHF.